This passage covers 15 T cell receptor beta chains from one sample sequenced in a study of chemoradiotherapy in HPV16-positive cancers. The data were produced by immunoSEQ multiplex PCR, yet TCRdb's version contains in-frame clones alone and is incomplete. The data contain under 30,000 clones, less than 95% of them seen just once; the ten biggest clones take up approximately 3%. This specimen was taken from a patient who underwent chemoradiotherapy. The receptor source for this set is a human donor with HPV-associated anogenital cancer.

The chain has TRBV5-4 and TRBJ2-3; D unresolved. CDR3 length equals 13 residues. V was clipped by 0 bases and J by 7 bases, with 9 bases between them. The germline V gene has CDR1 SGHNT and CDR2 YYREEE (reference sequence). The CDR3 is CASSLGGANTQYF. The CDR3 DNA reads TGTGCCAGCAGCTTGGGAGGAGCGAATACGCAGTATTTT.

V gene TRBV18 combines with J gene TRBJ2-3; D not resolved. The germline V gene encodes CDR1 KGHSH and CDR2 LQKENI. This CDR3 has 15 amino acids. V was shortened by 2 bases and J by 4 bases, with 13 bases between the two germline ends. This CDR3 reads CASSPGHQPADTQYF. CDR3 sequence (DNA): TGTGCCAGCTCACCAGGCCACCAACCGGCAGATACGCAGTATTTT.

The V and J genes are TRBV7-2 and TRBJ2-5; weak D call: TRBD1 (6 bases). The CDR3 contains 14 residues. Trimming cost V 2 bases and J 1 base, with 8 bases left between them. The V gene's germline CDR1 is SGHTA and CDR2 FQGNSA. The CDR3 DNA sequence: TGTGCCAGCAGCTTAAACAGGGCCCAAGAGACCCAGTACTTC. This codes for CASSLNRAQETQYF.

In DNA form, the CDR3 reads TGTGCCAGCAGCTTAGTGGGGGGGGCAGGCCAGCCCCAGCATTTT. Protein sequence: CASSLVGGAGQPQHF. The rearrangement joins TRBV11-2 to TRBJ1-5; D may be TRBD1 (6 bases). The CDR3 has 15 residues. Germline V gene sequence: CDR1 SGHAT, CDR2 FQNNGV. V was pared by 1 base and J by 7 bases, with 14 bases between.

J is TRBJ1-5 and V is TRBV4-3, with D tentatively TRBD1 (6 bases). Germline V gene data show CDR1 as LGHNA and CDR2 as YSLEER. The CDR3 consists of 15 residues. V lost 1 base and J 4 bases, leaving 11 bases between the germline ends. The CDR3 region is CASSQVAGVNQPQHF. CDR3 DNA sequence: TGCGCCAGCAGCCAAGTGGCAGGGGTTAATCAGCCCCAGCATTTT.

The V gene is TRBV27, the J gene TRBJ2-7, with D hard to call. The CDR3 length is 17 residues. With 6 bases removed from V and 3 bases from J, the gap between germline ends came to 24 bases. From germline, CDR1 is MNHEY and CDR2 SMNVEV (reference sequence). The CDR3 region is CASSLKPPEALFYEQYF. CDR3 coding DNA: TGTGCCAGCAGCCTTAAGCCCCCAGAGGCACTGTTCTACGAGCAGTACTTC.

The count of this clone is one. This chain links TRBV11-2 with TRBJ1-5; 9 bases fit TRBD1. The CDR3 extends over 14 amino acids. V was pared by 5 bases and J by 4 bases, with 3 bases of the junction left unmatched. Germline CDR1 SGHAT, CDR2 FQNNGV. The chain's CDR3 is CASSRTGENQPQHF. The CDR3 bases are TGTGCCAGCAGCCGGACAGGGGAAAATCAGCCCCAGCATTTT.

The rearrangement links TRBV5-6 to TRBJ1-1; D is undetermined. V was clipped by 4 bases and J by 1 base, with 11 bases between them. Germline values: CDR1 SGHDT, CDR2 YYEEEE. The CDR3 sequence is 14 residues long. The CDR3: CASSIRQENTEAFF. CDR3 DNA: TGTGCCAGCAGCATTCGTCAGGAGAACACTGAAGCTTTCTTT.

The V and J genes are TRBV16 and TRBJ1-1; 7 bases match TRBD1. Germline V lookup: CDR1 KGHSY, CDR2 FQNENV. With 7 bases clipped from V and 4 bases from J, the junction kept 6 bases outside the gene matches. This CDR3 comprises 13 residues. In nucleotides, the CDR3 is TGTGCCAGCACCGAGGACAGGTTCACTGAAGCTTTCTTT. It encodes CASTEDRFTEAFF.

V usage is TRBV5-4 and J usage is TRBJ1-3; TRBD1 might be the D (5 bases). The V end lost 0 bases, the J end lost 9 bases, and 16 bases lay between the germline ends. The CDR3 has 15 amino acids. Germline CDR1 SGHNT, CDR2 YYREEE (reference sequence). The CDR3 region has the DNA TGTGCCAGCAGCTTGGAAGAGGGACTCCCTAGCACCATATATTTT. It specifies CASSLEEGLPSTIYF.

This chain uses TRBV6-1 with TRBJ1-5, with D maybe TRBD1 (6 bases). The CDR3 covers 12 residues. The V and J ends lost 5 bases and 6 bases respectively, with 8 bases between them. Germline CDR1 and CDR2: MNHNS and SASEGT. DNA of the CDR3: TGTGCCAGCAGTCTAGGGGGTCAGCCCCAGCATTTT. Amino acids: CASSLGGQPQHF.

The J gene is TRBJ2-1, the V gene TRBV6-5; TRBD2 matches 8 bases. J lost 8 bases, V lost 5 bases, and 11 bases had no gene match. This CDR3 comprises 15 residues. CDR1 and CDR2 (germline): MNHEY, SVGAGI. The CDR3: CASSRSGTRDDEQFF. As DNA, the CDR3 is TGTGCCAGCAGTCGTTCCGGGACTAGAGACGATGAGCAGTTCTTC.

The chain links TRBV9 to TRBJ1-3; D is undetermined. V was shortened by 4 bases and J by 2 bases, with 10 bases between the two germline ends. Germline CDR1 SGDLS, CDR2 YYNGEE. The CDR3 is 14 residues long. The CDR3, as DNA: TGTGCCAGCAGCACCATAGCAGCTGGAAACACCATATATTTT. Translated, it gives CASSTIAAGNTIYF.

The V call is TRBV5-1, the J call TRBJ2-7; 14 positions match TRBD2. Germline CDR1 reads SGHRS; CDR2 reads YFSETQ. This CDR3 comprises 16 residues. Germline trimming cut 4 bases from V and 3 bases from J; bases unmatched to any gene: 6. The CDR3 DNA sequence: TGCGCCAGCAGCATCGGGACTAGCGGGAGAATCTACGAGCAGTACTTC. This sequence encodes CASSIGTSGRIYEQYF.

The J gene is TRBJ1-2, the V gene TRBV7-9; TRBD1 matches 7 bases. The trim removed 6 bases at V and 7 bases at J, leaving 11 bases unmatched. The CDR3 covers 14 residues. CDR1 is SEHNR and CDR2 is FQNEAQ in the germline V gene (reference sequence). CDR3 sequence (DNA): TGTGCCAGCAGTATCAAGGGGGCGGGAGCTGGCTACACCTTC. This translates into CASSIKGAGAGYTF.